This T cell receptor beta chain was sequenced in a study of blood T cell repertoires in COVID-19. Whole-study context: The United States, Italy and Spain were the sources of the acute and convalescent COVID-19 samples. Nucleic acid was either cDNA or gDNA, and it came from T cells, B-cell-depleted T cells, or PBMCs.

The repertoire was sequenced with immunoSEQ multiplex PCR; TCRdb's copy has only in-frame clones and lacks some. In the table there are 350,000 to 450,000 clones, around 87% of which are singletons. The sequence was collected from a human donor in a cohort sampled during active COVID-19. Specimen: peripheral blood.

This CDR3 reads CASSEVREETQYF. The CDR3 DNA is TGCGCCAGCAGTGAGGTCAGGGAAGAGACCCAGTACTTC. The chain recombines TRBV10-2 with TRBJ2-5; a weak D match, TRBD1 (5 bases). The length of the CDR3 is 13 residues. CDR1 WSHSY and CDR2 SAAADI come from the germline V gene. V lost 2 bases and J lost 3, with 7 bases in between.